These 15 T cell receptor beta chains were all obtained from the same sample, sequenced in a study of cytomegalovirus exposure and HLA in healthy donors. 60 Vbeta and 13 Jbeta primers were used in PCR. Sequenced by immunoSEQ multiplex PCR; TCRdb stores in-frame clones only, minus some. The repertoire holds roughly 100,000 clones, with 78% as singletons. The material sequenced was PBMCs. The source of these receptors is a woman aged 40 to 50 in good health and CMV-seronegative.

The V gene is TRBV28, the J gene TRBJ1-5, with D unresolved. Germline CDR1 is MDHEN and CDR2 is SYDVKM. The CDR3 sequence is 13 residues long. Trimming shortened V by 8 bases and J by 4 bases, and 12 bases separated the two germline ends. The DNA for the CDR3 is TGTGCCAGCGGGCAGGACTATAATCAGCCCCAGCATTTT. Amino acid sequence: CASGQDYNQPQHF.

The chain has TRBV4-3 and TRBJ2-1, with a tentative D call TRBD2 (7 bases). The CDR3 sequence is 16 residues long. Germline V CDR1 and CDR2: LGHNA, YSLEER. The ends were cut back, 1 base at V and 4 bases at J, with 14 bases in the middle. The CDR3 coding sequence is TGCGCCAGCAGCCAAGGAGGGGGGGCGCAGTACAATGAGCAGTTCTTC. Translating it yields CASSQGGGAQYNEQFF.

This clone was found once. The V and J genes are TRBV13 and TRBJ2-5; 7 bases line up with TRBD2. Germline lookup yields CDR1 PRHDT and CDR2 FYEKMQ (reference sequence). V lost 3 bases to trimming and J lost 10 bases; unmatched junction nucleotides: 11. This CDR3 is built from 14 residues. The CDR3 DNA follows: TGTGCCAGCAGCTTGACTAGCCGGGGAGAGGGCCAGTACTTC. Protein: CASSLTSRGEGQYF.

This clone has only one observation. J is TRBJ2-5 and V is TRBV28, with D unresolved. V was pared by 3 bases and J by 5 bases, with 4 bases between. This CDR3 has 11 residues. The germline V gene has CDR1 MDHEN and CDR2 SYDVKM. The CDR3: CASSLRETQYF. CDR3 in DNA: TGTGCCAGCAGTTTGAGGGAGACCCAGTACTTC.

CDR3 sequence (DNA): TGTGCCAGCAGCCCCCAAGCGGGAGCGTTATTTCTCGGCACAGATACGCAGTATTTT. The encoded protein is CASSPQAGALFLGTDTQYF. The J gene is TRBJ2-3, the V gene TRBV7-6, with 8 bases fitting TRBD2. Germline V gene sequence: CDR1 SGHVS, CDR2 FNYEAQ. After removal of 5 bases from V and 1 base from J, the junction contained 17 bases not matched to a gene. The CDR3 has 19 amino acids.

V and J are TRBV27 and TRBJ2-7; a weak D match, TRBD2 (6 bases). CDR1 is MNHEY and CDR2 is SMNVEV in the germline V gene (reference sequence). This CDR3 is built from 14 residues. V gave up 2 bases and J gave up 6 bases, with 14 bases separating them. The CDR3 nucleotides read TGTGCCAGCAGTTTAGGGACTCCGCGTGGCGAGCAGTACTTC. It codes for CASSLGTPRGEQYF.

This clone was recorded only once. The chain joins TRBV7-9 to TRBJ2-1, with D tentatively TRBD2 (7 bases). Looked up from germline, CDR1 is SEHNR and CDR2 is FQNEAQ (reference sequence). V was cut by 1 base and J by 4 bases, with 11 bases left in between. This CDR3 is built from 15 residues. The CDR3 DNA sequence: TGTGCCAGCAGCTTAGGGCGGGGGCCGTACAATGAGCAGTTCTTC. Protein sequence: CASSLGRGPYNEQFF.

V gene TRBV4-3 combines with J gene TRBJ1-2, with TRBD1 identical over 10 bases. With 4 bases clipped from V and 5 bases from J, the junction kept 4 bases outside the gene matches. The CDR3 totals 14 residues. Looked up from germline, CDR1 is LGHNA and CDR2 is YSLEER. The CDR3 is CASSPGQGVYGYTF. CDR3 nucleotides: TGCGCCAGCAGCCCCGGACAGGGGGTGTATGGCTACACCTTC.

V is TRBV7-2 and J is TRBJ2-7; D gene ambiguous. The ends were cut back, 6 bases at V and 3 bases at J, with 6 bases in the middle. The CDR3 is 11 amino acids. The germline V gene has CDR1 SGHTA and CDR2 FQGNSA. This chain's CDR3 is CASSLRYEQYF. The CDR3 nucleotides read TGTGCCAGCAGTCTCCGCTACGAGCAGTACTTC.

The V call is TRBV6-5, the J call TRBJ1-3, with 7 bases identical to TRBD1. In germline, CDR1 is MNHEY, CDR2 SVGAGI. V was pared by 8 bases and J by 2 bases, with 9 bases of the junction left unmatched. The CDR3 spans 15 residues. The CDR3 loop reads CASALIGTAGNTIYF. The CDR3 nucleotides read TGTGCCAGCGCTTTGATAGGGACAGCTGGAAACACCATATATTTT.

The chain employs TRBV5-5 and TRBJ2-3; D may be TRBD2 (6 bases). Trimming cost V 4 bases and J 1 base, with 19 bases left between them. CDR3 length: 17 residues. The germline CDR1 and CDR2 sequences are SGHKS and YYEKEE (reference sequence). In nucleotides, the CDR3 is TGTGCCAGCAGCGCGGTTCCCGCGGGACTCCGCACAGATACGCAGTATTTT. This codes for CASSAVPAGLRTDTQYF.

The chain joins TRBV7-6 to TRBJ2-1; 10 bases agree with TRBD2. Trimming took 3 bases from V and 0 from J; bases not matched to a gene: 5. Germline-derived CDR1 and CDR2 are SGHVS and FNYEAQ. This CDR3 has 17 amino acids. This chain's CDR3 is CASSLGLAIFSYNEQFF. The CDR3 DNA sequence: TGTGCCAGCAGCTTGGGACTAGCGATATTCTCCTACAATGAGCAGTTCTTC. Together with reference TRBV7-6 and TRBJ2-1, the CDR3 gives the full variable domain: GAGVSQSPRYKVTKRGQDVALRCDPISGHVSLYWYRQALGQGPEFLTYFNYEAQQDKSGLPNDRFSAERPEGSISTLTIQRTEQRDSAMYRCASSLGLAIFSYNEQFFGPGTRLTVL.

V is TRBV7-9 and J is TRBJ2-1; 14 nucleotides align to TRBD2. Germline V gene data show CDR1 as SEHNR and CDR2 as FQNEAQ (reference sequence). The CDR3 covers 17 residues. Trimming took 4 bases from V and 10 from J; bases not matched to a gene: 12. The CDR3 region is CASSSLLGLAGEKEQFF. CDR3 in DNA: TGTGCCAGCAGCTCCCTACTGGGACTAGCGGGAGAAAAGGAGCAGTTCTTC.

This clone was counted between two and nine times. V gene TRBV6-5 combines with J gene TRBJ1-4, with D uncertain. The CDR3 sequence is 13 residues long. The germline CDR1 and CDR2 sequences are MNHEY and SVGAGI. V gave up 2 bases and J gave up 5 bases, with 6 bases separating them. Here the CDR3 reads CASSYGLNEKLFF. For the CDR3, the DNA is TGTGCCAGCAGTTACGGCCTCAATGAAAAACTGTTTTTT.

The count of this clone is one. The chain has TRBV28 and TRBJ1-1, with a possible D match to TRBD1 (6 bases). In germline, CDR1 is MDHEN, CDR2 SYDVKM. V was pared by 8 bases and J by 0 bases, with 19 bases between. The CDR3 consists of 16 residues. The CDR3, as DNA: TGTGCCAGCTCGCCTGGGGGCGGATCCATGAACACTGAAGCTTTCTTT. It translates to CASSPGGGSMNTEAFF.